This T cell receptor beta chain was observed in a study of OX40 agonist ivuxolimab in advanced cancers. The repertoire was sequenced with immunoSEQ multiplex PCR; TCRdb's copy has only in-frame clones and lacks some. The sample yields tens of thousands of clones, about 86% seen once. Germline CDR1 and CDR2: MNHNS and SASEGT. Deletions cut 6 bases from V and 8 bases from J, with 10 bases between. The CDR3 length is 11 residues. The V call is TRBV6-1, the J call TRBJ1-2, with D tentatively TRBD1 (5 bases). The sample in question was CD4+ or CD8+ T cells sorted from blood, obtained in a trial of the OX40 agonist ivuxolimab. This clonotype was obtained from an adult with an advanced solid tumor such as melanoma, head and neck, liver or kidney cancer. CDR3 bases: TGTGCCAGCAGCCAGGGCGGCGGCTACACCTTC. Its protein is CASSQGGGYTF.